A single sample is the source of the 9 T cell receptor beta chains below, sequenced in a study of CD8+ T cells in alopecia areata. The sample's treatment: oral pan-JAK inhibitor, 5-10 mg twice daily. It was cDNA, reverse transcribed from extracted RNA, that served as the sequencing template. Only in-frame clones appear in the TCRdb table, and some are missing; sequencing was by immunoSEQ multiplex PCR. The sample holds roughly 200,000 clones, 35% to 40% seen once. The sample here was CD4+ T cells sorted from blood, taken at approximately week 31, from a patient treated with tofacitinib. Receptors originate from a human donor with alopecia areata.

This rearrangement joins TRBV5-1 to TRBJ2-3; D is unclear. Germline V lookup: CDR1 SGHRS, CDR2 YFSETQ. V lost 2 bases and J lost 7, with 11 bases in between. This CDR3 has 13 amino acids. Here the CDR3 DNA reads TGCGCCAGCAGCTTTGATTTCAGCTATACGCAGTATTTT. Its translation: CASSFDFSYTQYF. The full variable domain, in which reference TRBV5-1 and TRBJ2-3 provide the parts outside the CDR3, is KAGVTQTPRYLIKTRGQQVTLSCSPISGHRSVSWYQQTPGQGLQFLFEYFSETQRNKGNFPGRFSGRQFSNSRSEMNVSTLELGDSALYLCASSFDFSYTQYFGPGTRLTVL.

The chain couples TRBV7-2 to TRBJ1-2; D is undetermined. Germline V gives CDR1 SGHTA, CDR2 FQGNSA. The CDR3 is 14 amino acids. The germline V and J ends were trimmed by 5 bases and 4 bases, with 14 bases remaining between them. CDR3 loop: CASSPQSEAYGYTF. The DNA of the CDR3 is TGTGCCAGCAGCCCACAGTCCGAGGCCTATGGCTACACCTTC.

Only a few counts were recorded for this clone. The rearrangement uses TRBV5-1 and TRBJ1-1, with D possibly TRBD1 on 6 matching bases. Germline CDR1 is SGHRS and CDR2 is YFSETQ. Trimming took off 5 bases at V and 0 bases at J, with 14 bases between the two ends. The CDR3 loop spans 15 amino acids. CDR3 coding DNA: TGCGCCAGCAGTGGGGGGCGTCGGGTGAACACTGAAGCTTTCTTT. Encoded protein: CASSGGRRVNTEAFF.

The chain couples TRBV4-2 to TRBJ1-2, with D tentatively TRBD1 (5 bases). Germline V lookup: CDR1 LGHNA, CDR2 YNFKEQ. V lost 0 bases and J lost 4, with 9 bases in between. The CDR3 loop spans 14 amino acids. The CDR3 sequence: CASSQDPGPYGYTF. The CDR3 DNA reads TGTGCCAGCAGCCAAGATCCAGGGCCCTATGGCTACACCTTC.

J is TRBJ1-2 and V is TRBV15; tentatively, D is TRBD1 (5 bases). CDR3 size: 15 residues. The V gene's germline CDR1 is LNHNV and CDR2 YYDKDF (reference sequence). The ends were cut back, 5 bases at V and 5 bases at J, with 18 bases in the middle. The CDR3 sequence: CATSRLEQGPYGYTF. The CDR3 bases are TGTGCCACCAGCCGACTCGAGCAGGGCCCTTATGGCTACACCTTC. The variable domain in full, with the rest retrieved from reference TRBV15 and TRBJ1-2, is DAMVIQNPRYQVTQFGKPVTLSCSQTLNHNVMYWYQQKSSQAPKLLFHYYDKDFNNEADTPDNFQSRRPNTSFCFLDIRSPGLGDTAMYLCATSRLEQGPYGYTFGSGTRLTVV.

The V call is TRBV30, the J call TRBJ1-5; unclear D gene. Germline loops: CDR1 GTSNPN, CDR2 SVGIG (reference sequence). The CDR3 totals 13 residues. The V end was cut by 5 bases, the J end by 0 bases, with 8 bases between. CDR3 loop: CAWGSYSNQPQHF. CDR3 coding DNA: TGTGCCTGGGGTAGTTATAGCAATCAGCCCCAGCATTTT.

The chain recombines TRBV19 with TRBJ2-7, with D possibly TRBD2 on 6 matching bases. From germline, CDR1 is LNHDA and CDR2 SQIVND (reference sequence). Trimming took off 3 bases at V and 2 bases at J, with 14 bases between the two ends. This CDR3 contains 15 residues. The CDR3 protein is CASSIPGGGPYEQYF. CDR3 nucleotides: TGTGCCAGTAGTATCCCCGGGGGAGGACCCTACGAGCAGTACTTC.

The rearrangement joins TRBV7-9 to TRBJ2-3; D may be TRBD1 (6 bases). Germline V gene lookup returns CDR1 SEHNR and CDR2 FQNEAQ (reference sequence). The CDR3 sequence is 17 residues long. V dropped 2 bases and J dropped 4 bases, with 19 bases sitting between them. CDR3 coding DNA: TGTGCCAGCAGCTTATTCCGGGGACACCTGGAGGCAGATACGCAGTATTTT. This codes for CASSLFRGHLEADTQYF.

J is TRBJ1-1 and V is TRBV14; TRBD1 agrees at 8 bases. CDR3 size: 18 residues. V was pared by 1 base and J by 6 bases, with 16 bases of the junction left unmatched. Germline CDR1 and CDR2: SGHDN and FVKESK. The CDR3 DNA reads as TGTGCCAGCAGCCAAGTATTTGGAACAGGGGGTCTACATTCTGAAGCTTTCTTT. It encodes CASSQVFGTGGLHSEAFF. Supplemented by reference TRBV14 and TRBJ1-1, the full variable domain reads EAGVTQFPSHSVIEKGQTVTLRCDPISGHDNLYWYRRVMGKEIKFLLHFVKESKQDESGMPNNRFLAERTGGTYSTLKVQPAELEDSGVYFCASSQVFGTGGLHSEAFFGQGTRLTVV.